Here is one T cell receptor (beta chain) with its context. The data originate from a study of T cell changes during pregnancy in multiple sclerosis. Assay: immunoSEQ multiplex PCR; the TCRdb copy retains only in-frame clones and omits some. Found here are approximately 80,000 clones, 91% of them singletons; the top ten hold 3.5%. The CDR3 extends over 12 amino acids. Germline CDR1 reads GTSNPN; CDR2 reads SVGIG (reference sequence). V lost 2 bases and J 3 bases, leaving 8 bases between the germline ends. Sample: PBMCs, taken in the first trimester of pregnancy. This receptor was taken from a female donor in good health, serving as a control in a pregnancy study. Some clones in this sample may be carry-over from other donors' samples. The genes are TRBV30 and TRBJ2-7, with D unresolved. The CDR3 DNA is TGTGCCTGGAGTCTGGTGAGCTACGAGCAGTACTTC. Translated: CAWSLVSYEQYF.